This TCR beta chain stems from a study of a mutant IDH1 vaccine in newly diagnosed glioma. Study context: Onset of vaccination occurred 4-6 weeks following radiotherapy alone, or with temozolomide cycles. Former treatment meant radiotherapy, temozolomide, or both; the majority had gotten both.

Note on this clone: Its matching antigen is unknown.

Generated by immunoSEQ multiplex PCR, the TCRdb table keeps only in-frame clones and is missing some. Of around 56,000 clones listed, roughly 82% are singletons. As to time point: week 5, during vaccination. A 20-mer mutant IDH1 peptide at 300 ug was injected subcutaneously with topical imiquimod. The donor cohort comprised cases of new WHO grade 3 or 4 IDH1-mutant, ATRX-lost astrocytoma. V was pared by 3 bases and J by 9 bases, with 12 bases between. This CDR3 has 13 residues. Germline CDR1 is MNHEY and CDR2 is SMNVEV (reference sequence). This TCR was recovered from a woman aged 18 to 35 with glioma. Some clones in this sample may be carry-over from other donors' samples. The sample consisted of PBMCs, taken from a glioma patient whose treatment included an IDH1 peptide vaccine. The V call is TRBV27, the J call TRBJ2-1; D might be TRBD1 (6 bases). Here the CDR3 reads CASSFGPRGEQFF. The CDR3 DNA reads TGTGCCAGCAGTTTCGGGCCCAGGGGTGAGCAGTTCTTC.